This TCR beta chain was recorded in a study of T cell responses to AZD1222 COVID-19 vaccine. The CDR3 extends over 13 amino acids. Germline V lookup: CDR1 MNHEY, CDR2 SVGAGI. With 10 bases removed from V and 0 bases from J, the gap between germline ends came to 9 bases. Overall study findings and caveats: Possibly, clonal diversity was underestimated; donors were largely white British and included more females. Spike was spanned by vaccine-associated CD4 TCRs, which were dominant at 160-218 and 743-854.

Repertoires were generated with immunoSEQ multiplex PCR, while TCRdb's copy carries only in-frame clones and drops some. The repertoire includes about 88,000 clones, approximately 88% of them detected once, and about 3.9% sits in the top ten. Notes on this clone: Its antigen is as yet unknown.

The clonotype originates from an adult in good health. The rearrangement links TRBV6-5 to TRBJ2-2; D call uncertain. The material was peripheral blood, obtained on day 0 of AZD1222 vaccination. The CDR3 loop reads CAMKSSNTGELFF. CDR3 coding DNA: TGTGCCATGAAGTCTTCGAACACCGGGGAGCTGTTTTTT.